What follows are 24 T cell receptor beta chains derived from one specimen sequenced in a study of T-cell reconstitution after alpha-beta-depleted transplantation in children. Library preparation (for TCRbeta) was performed with unique molecular identifiers. In TCRdb, the PCR reads were re-called with MiXCR into one record per CDR3 protein. The profile covers around 9,000 distinct CDR3 sequences, with around 17% appearing a single time and more than 75% taken by the ten largest. The specimen comprised PBMCs, mostly from graft donor cells, sampled 60 days after TCRalphabeta/CD19-depleted stem cell transplant. These receptors all come from a girl under two years old who had a stem cell transplant for combined immunodeficiency, so the T cells may come from the graft donor.

The sample holds many counts of this clonotype. The chain combines TRBV25-1 with TRBJ2-5; D remains ambiguous. Germline V gene sequence: CDR1 MGHDK, CDR2 SYGVNS. The CDR3 runs 12 residues. Trimming shortened V by 4 bases and J by 4 bases, and 7 bases separated the two germline ends. In nucleotides, the CDR3 is TGTGCCAGCAGTGTGGGTGGAGAGACCCAGTACTTC. Its protein product is CASSVGGETQYF.

The chain has TRBV7-9 and TRBJ2-5; TRBD2 matches at 11 bases. Germline V gives CDR1 SEHNR, CDR2 FQNEAQ (reference sequence). Trimming cost V 3 bases and J 3 bases; bases outside gene matches: 3. CDR3 length equals 15 residues. CDR3 protein: CASSLILAGEETQYF. CDR3 DNA sequence: TGTGCCAGCAGCTTGATACTAGCGGGGGAAGAGACCCAGTACTTC.

The chain couples TRBV29-1 to TRBJ2-2, with D possibly being TRBD1 (5 bases). Trimming removed 3 bases at V and 6 bases at J, with 11 bases between. This CDR3 contains 13 residues. CDR1 is SQVTM and CDR2 is ANQGSEA in the germline V gene. CDR3 bases: TGCAGCGTTGACAGGGTGGGTTCCGGGGAGCTGTTTTTT. Its protein is CSVDRVGSGELFF.

The V gene is TRBV11-2, the J gene TRBJ2-1, with D perhaps matching TRBD2 (5 bases). The CDR3 extends over 14 amino acids. V was cut by 1 base and J by 3 bases, with 7 bases left in between. The V gene's germline CDR1 is SGHAT and CDR2 FQNNGV. Here the CDR3 reads CASSLAGYYNEQFF. In DNA form, the CDR3 reads TGTGCCAGCAGCTTAGCGGGATACTACAATGAGCAGTTCTTC.

This clonotype has more than one count but fewer than ten. J is TRBJ2-7 and V is TRBV6-2 or TRBV6-3; 8 nucleotides line up with TRBD2. The CDR3 length is 18 residues. CDR1 is MNHEY and CDR2 is SVGEGT in the germline V gene. J was trimmed by 5 bases and V by 5 bases; bases with no gene match: 20. CDR3 nucleotides: TGTGCCAGCAGTCCCTCCCATCGAGTATTGCGGGAGGATGACGAGCAGTACTTC. Its protein is CASSPSHRVLREDDEQYF.

The CDR3 spells CASSLTGGRGRGYTF. The CDR3 DNA reads TGTGCCAGCAGTCTGACAGGGGGCCGTGGTAGAGGCTACACCTTC. This chain uses TRBV12-3 or TRBV12-4 with TRBJ1-2, with 10 nucleotides matching TRBD1. V shed 5 bases and J 8 bases; nucleotides not matched to a gene: 11. This CDR3 is built from 15 residues.

Ten or more counts support this clonotype. This chain uses TRBV29-1 with TRBJ2-5; no definite D call. The CDR3 contains 12 residues. Germline V CDR1 and CDR2: SQVTM, ANQGSEA. The V end was cut by 4 bases, the J end by 3 bases, with 9 bases between. This chain's CDR3 is CSVAFRKETQYF. The CDR3 bases are TGCAGCGTTGCCTTCCGAAAAGAGACCCAGTACTTC.

This clonotype was detected only a few times. The J gene is TRBJ1-2, the V gene TRBV10-3; 9 bases agree with TRBD1. The CDR3 totals 17 residues. In germline, CDR1 is ENHRY, CDR2 SYGVKD. The J segment lost 3 bases and the V segment lost 8 bases, leaving 16 bases of the junction unmatched. The DNA for the CDR3 is TGTGCCATCCAAGGCAATACAGGGGGCGAATGGGACTATGGCTACACCTTC. Its protein is CAIQGNTGGEWDYGYTF.

This clonotype was seen many times. The V call is TRBV20-1, the J call TRBJ1-4; the D gene is possibly TRBD1 (5 bases). V lost 6 bases, J lost 5 bases, and 19 bases lay in between. CDR3 length: 15 residues. Germline CDR1 is DFQATT and CDR2 is SNEGSKA (reference sequence). CDR3 region: CSAFHHRLENEKLFF. CDR3 sequence (DNA): TGCAGTGCCTTCCACCACAGGTTGGAAAATGAAAAACTGTTTTTT.

V and J are TRBV4-2 and TRBJ2-5; 10 bases are a match to TRBD2. CDR1 and CDR2 (germline): LGHNA, YNFKEQ. The CDR3 loop spans 15 amino acids. Trimming removed 4 bases from V and 2 bases from J; junction bases left unmatched: 4. DNA of the CDR3: TGTGCCAGCAGCCGCCTAGCGGGGGAGCAAGAGACCCAGTACTTC. It specifies CASSRLAGEQETQYF.

This clonotype turned up a few times. The chain carries TRBV12-3 or TRBV12-4 and TRBJ1-1, with 11 bases aligning to TRBD1. The ends lost 6 bases at V and 7 bases at J; junction bases unmatched: 7. The CDR3 length is 14 residues. The chain's CDR3 is CASRTGTGGFEAFF. The DNA of the CDR3 is TGTGCCAGCAGAACCGGGACAGGGGGGTTTGAAGCTTTCTTT.

This clonotype occurred many times. The V call is TRBV6-6, the J call TRBJ1-2; 8 nucleotides agree with TRBD1. Germline assignment: CDR1 MNHNY and CDR2 SVGAGI (reference sequence). There are 14 residues in the CDR3. With 6 bases clipped from V and 2 bases from J, the junction kept 5 bases outside the gene matches. CDR3 DNA sequence: TGTGCCAGCAGCCAGGGGGCTTCAAACTATGGCTACACCTTC. It specifies CASSQGASNYGYTF.

This clonotype was counted only a few times. The CDR3 DNA reads as TGTGCCAGCAGCCACCCCGGGTTAGCGGGGGCAGATACGCAGTATTTT. It yields the protein CASSHPGLAGADTQYF. The V and J genes are TRBV4-2 and TRBJ2-3; 9 bases are shared with TRBD2. The CDR3 length is 16 residues. Trimming took 3 bases from V and 4 from J; bases not matched to a gene: 8. Looked up from germline, CDR1 is LGHNA and CDR2 is YNFKEQ.

This clonotype was observed many times. One end of the junction does not line up with germline, which may come from a read error. This chain uses TRBV25-1 with TRBJ2-1, with 13 bases identical to TRBD2. Germline V gene sequence: CDR1 MGHDK, CDR2 SYGVNS. CDR3 length: 16 residues. CDR3 nucleotide sequence: TGTGCCAGCAATGAAGGACTAGCGGGAGCCTACAATGAGCAGTTCTTC. Amino acids: CASNEGLAGAYNEQFF. The whole variable domain, remainder taken from reference TRBV25-1 and TRBJ2-1, is EADIYQTPRYLVIGTGKKITLECSQTMGHDKMYWYQQDPGMELHLIHYSYGVNSTEKGDLSSESTVSRIRTEHFPLTLESARPSHTSQYLCASNEGLAGAYNEQFFGPGTRLTVL.

Here the CDR3 DNA reads TGTGCCACCAGCAGACGGCAGGGTGTAACAGATACGCAGTATTTT. Encoded protein: CATSRRQGVTDTQYF. V and J are TRBV15 and TRBJ2-3, with D maybe TRBD1 (5 bases). The CDR3 has 15 amino acids. Germline CDR1 and CDR2: LNHNV and YYDKDF (reference sequence). The V and J ends lost 2 bases and 3 bases respectively, with 12 bases between them.

This clonotype was found many times. The rearrangement links TRBV29-1 to TRBJ2-7; D remains unclear. The V end was cut by 4 bases, the J end by 2 bases, with 9 bases between. CDR3 size: 12 residues. The germline V gene has CDR1 SQVTM and CDR2 ANQGSEA. CDR3 in DNA: TGCAGCGTTGCTACTATTCCCTACGAGCAGTACTTC. Amino acids: CSVATIPYEQYF.

The J gene is TRBJ2-7, the V gene TRBV12-3 or TRBV12-4; 13 positions match TRBD2. This CDR3 spans 18 amino acids. Trimming at V came to 1 base and at J to 4 bases, leaving 10 bases not matched to a gene. The CDR3 coding sequence is TGTGCCAGCAGTTTAGGCGGGACTAGCGGGACTTCTTTTTACGAGCAGTACTTC. Its translation is CASSLGGTSGTSFYEQYF.

The chain recombines TRBV4-1 with TRBJ2-1; D gene unclear. Germline CDR1 and CDR2: MGHRA and YSYEKL. This CDR3 has 13 amino acids. V was shortened by 4 bases and J by 8 bases, with 12 bases between the two germline ends. The CDR3 region has the DNA TGCGCCAGCAGCCCAGCCGGGTCGGATGAGCAGTTCTTC. It is translated as CASSPAGSDEQFF.

The gene calls are TRBV20-1 and TRBJ2-7; 8 nucleotides align to TRBD1. From germline, CDR1 is DFQATT and CDR2 SNEGSKA (reference sequence). V was pared by 6 bases and J by 2 bases, with 6 bases of the junction left unmatched. The CDR3 length is 13 residues. The CDR3 region is CSAAPGQAYEQYF. Here the CDR3 DNA reads TGCAGTGCGGCTCCGGGACAGGCCTACGAGCAGTACTTC.

This clonotype occurred many times. The chain links TRBV6-6 to TRBJ1-1, with 8 positions matching TRBD1. The CDR3 consists of 16 residues. Unmatched junction bases numbered 10, after V lost 7 bases and J lost 0 bases. In germline, CDR1 is MNHNY, CDR2 SVGAGI (reference sequence). The CDR3 sequence is CASKVSTGALNTEAFF. The CDR3, as DNA: TGTGCCAGCAAGGTTTCGACAGGGGCTTTGAACACTGAAGCTTTCTTT.

The chain combines TRBV20-1 with TRBJ2-7, with 10 bases identical to TRBD2. Germline V gives CDR1 DFQATT, CDR2 SNEGSKA (reference sequence). The V segment lost 6 bases and the J segment 4 bases; nucleotides outside the gene matches: 6. The CDR3 is 13 residues long. The CDR3 region is CSAAPSGSYEQYF. The CDR3 nucleotides read TGCAGTGCAGCCCCTAGCGGGAGTTACGAGCAGTACTTC.

J is TRBJ2-3 and V is TRBV7-2; TRBD2 agrees at 7 bases. The length of the CDR3 is 18 residues. The V segment lost 2 bases and the J segment 1 base; nucleotides outside the gene matches: 12. Germline lookup yields CDR1 SGHTA and CDR2 FQGNSA. As DNA, the CDR3 is TGTGCCAGCAGCTTATTACGGTGGGCGGCGGGAGGCACAGATACGCAGTATTTT. Translated: CASSLLRWAAGGTDTQYF.

DNA for the CDR3: TGTGCCAGCAGCCCCCTCAGGGGACCCTACGAGCAGTACTTC. It specifies CASSPLRGPYEQYF. This chain connects TRBV6-2 or TRBV6-3 to TRBJ2-7; D perhaps matches TRBD1 (6 bases). V was pared by 6 bases and J by 2 bases, with 14 bases between. Germline CDR1 MNHEY, CDR2 SVGEGT. The CDR3 totals 14 residues.

In its sample, this clonotype was seen a few times. V and J are TRBV29-1 and TRBJ1-1, with D tentatively TRBD1 (6 bases). Germline CDR1 SQVTM, CDR2 ANQGSEA. The CDR3 runs 15 residues. Trimming took off 1 base at V and 12 bases at J, with 24 bases between the two ends. CDR3 sequence reads: CSVEAPILGAGRSFF. The CDR3 region has the DNA TGCAGCGTTGAAGCTCCGATATTGGGGGCAGGGAGATCTTTCTTT.